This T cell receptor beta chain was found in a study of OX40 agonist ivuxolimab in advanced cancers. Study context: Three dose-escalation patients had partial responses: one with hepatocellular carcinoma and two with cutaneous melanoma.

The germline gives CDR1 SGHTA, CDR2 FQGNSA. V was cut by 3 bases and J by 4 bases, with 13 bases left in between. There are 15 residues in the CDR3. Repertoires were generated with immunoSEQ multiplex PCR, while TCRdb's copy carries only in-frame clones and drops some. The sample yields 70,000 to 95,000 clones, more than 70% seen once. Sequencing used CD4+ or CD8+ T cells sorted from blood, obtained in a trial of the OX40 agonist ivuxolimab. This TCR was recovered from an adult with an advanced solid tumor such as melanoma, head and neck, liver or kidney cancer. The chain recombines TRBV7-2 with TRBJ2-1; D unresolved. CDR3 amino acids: CASSFTTTRYNEQFF. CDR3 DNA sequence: TGTGCCAGCAGCTTCACGACAACGAGGTACAATGAGCAGTTCTTC.